This T cell receptor beta chain was profiled in a study of T cells in Graves' hyperthyroidism and ophthalmopathy. Amplification of TCR beta CDR3 regions was performed using RNA transcripts as template. During a first-round RT-PCR of the TCR CDR3, the HTBI primer set was used. TCRdb reprocessed the multiplex PCR reads via MiXCR and lists one record per CDR3 protein. This sample has 370,000 or so distinct CDR3 sequences, with more than 20% found just once. Hyperthyroidism of Graves' type that showed no ophthalmopathy progression within 18 months was stable. PBMCs stemmed from around 9.3 ml fresh peripheral blood. Between the trimmed V and J ends, which lost 3 bases and 4 bases, there was a span of 10 bases. Germline-derived CDR1 and CDR2 are KGHSH and LQKENI. This CDR3 has 14 amino acids.

Sequencing was done on a sample of blood. This sequence was found in a man aged 45 to 65 with Graves' hyperthyroidism. The chain uses TRBV18 and TRBJ2-1; D tentatively fits TRBD1 or TRBD2 (6 bases each). The CDR3 DNA reads TGTGCCAGCTCACCCCAGGGGAGGTACAATGAGCAGTTCTTC. This encodes CASSPQGRYNEQFF. The full variable domain, in which reference TRBV18 and TRBJ2-1 provide the parts outside the CDR3, is NAGVMQNPRHLVRRRGQEARLRCSPMKGHSHVYWYRQLPEEGLKFMVYLQKENIIDESGMPKERFSAEFPKEGPSILRIQQVVRGDSAAYFCASSPQGRYNEQFFGPGTRLTVL.